This paragraph covers one T cell receptor (beta chain) sequence. The method was immunoSEQ multiplex PCR; TCRdb's version includes in-frame clones alone and lacks a portion of them. The table records 70,000 to 95,000 clones, about nine tenths of them present only once. The record originates from a study of T cells after somatic rescue of genetic block. V was trimmed by 2 bases and J by 8 bases, leaving 18 bases between them. The CDR3 contains 16 residues. In germline, CDR1 is SNHLY, CDR2 FYNNEI. This TCR derives from a woman younger than 35. Sequenced material: peripheral blood mononuclear cells (PBMCs). This sequence joins TRBV2 and TRBJ2-2; D possibly corresponds to TRBD2 (8 bases). For the CDR3, the DNA is TGTGCCAGCAGTGAAAGGGGGCGGGAGGCCTCTGGGGAGCTGTTTTTT. Residues: CASSERGREASGELFF.